The 24 T cell receptor beta chains given below trace back to one sample, sequenced in a study of blood T cell repertoires in COVID-19. Sequencing was performed with immunoSEQ multiplex PCR; in TCRdb, only in-frame clones are kept and a portion is missing. The sample has over 10,000 clones; 86% are singletons. The sequenced material came from peripheral blood. The receptors were gathered from a man older than 75 with acute or convalescent COVID-19.

V usage is TRBV7-9 and J usage is TRBJ2-5; a weak D match, TRBD1 (6 bases). Germline-derived CDR1 and CDR2 are SEHNR and FQNEAQ (reference sequence). Trimming removed 2 bases from V and 5 bases from J, with 15 bases in between. The CDR3 spans 15 residues. CDR3 loop: CASSLSGAWGETQYF. The CDR3 nucleotides read TGTGCCAGCAGCTTATCAGGGGCCTGGGGGGAGACCCAGTACTTC.

V usage is TRBV11-2 and J usage is TRBJ2-6; 10 bases map to TRBD1. The germline CDR1 and CDR2 sequences are SGHAT and FQNNGV. The V segment lost 4 bases and the J segment 1 base; nucleotides outside the gene matches: 1. The CDR3 sequence is 16 residues long. The CDR3 nucleotides are TGTGCCAGCAGCTGGACAGGGGGGTCTGGGGCCAACGTCCTGACTTTC. Its translation is CASSWTGGSGANVLTF.

The chain recombines TRBV9 with TRBJ2-3; TRBD2 matches at 15 bases. Germline V gives CDR1 SGDLS, CDR2 YYNGEE. V gave up 4 bases and J gave up 1 base; unmatched junction bases: 13. The CDR3 runs to 20 residues. Here the CDR3 DNA reads TGTGCCAGCAGCTATACCGGGACTAGCGGGAGGCGGGAGGGCACAGATACGCAGTATTTT. This codes for CASSYTGTSGRREGTDTQYF.

The chain couples TRBV3-1 (or the pseudogene TRBV3-2) to TRBJ1-1, with D unresolved. The CDR3 length is 15 residues. Germline CDR1 is LGHDT and CDR2 is YNNKEL (reference sequence). Trimming pared 2 bases from V and 5 bases from J, leaving 15 bases between. CDR3 region: CASSQPTGIGTEAFF. Written as DNA, the CDR3 is TGTGCCAGCAGCCAACCGACGGGTATCGGGACTGAAGCTTTCTTT.

The CDR3 DNA sequence: TGTGCCAGCAGACGGGACAACGCTTACAATGAGCAGTTCTTC. Translation: CASRRDNAYNEQFF. V and J are TRBV6-5 and TRBJ2-1, with D tentatively TRBD1 (6 bases). The CDR3 is 14 amino acids. Trimming stripped 6 bases from V and 4 bases from J, with 13 bases between. Looked up from germline, CDR1 is MNHEY and CDR2 is SVGAGI.

This sequence joins TRBV5-1 and TRBJ2-5, with D possibly TRBD1 on 6 matching bases. Germline V gene sequence: CDR1 SGHRS, CDR2 YFSETQ. CDR3 size: 14 residues. V dropped 4 bases and J dropped 5 bases, with 15 bases sitting between them. The CDR3 protein is CASSPAGAVETQYF. The CDR3, as DNA: TGCGCCAGCAGCCCGGCAGGGGCAGTGGAGACCCAGTACTTC.

V and J are TRBV19 and TRBJ1-5; no firm D call. Germline CDR1 LNHDA, CDR2 SQIVND (reference sequence). Between the trimmed V and J ends, which lost 0 bases and 6 bases, there was a span of 9 bases. This CDR3 contains 14 residues. The CDR3 here is CASSIDKGGQPQHF. DNA for the CDR3: TGTGCCAGTAGTATAGACAAAGGAGGTCAGCCCCAGCATTTT.

The chain is built from TRBV6-5 and TRBJ2-5, with D possibly being TRBD1 (6 bases). Looked up from germline, CDR1 is MNHEY and CDR2 is SVGAGI. This CDR3 is 13 amino acids long. V lost 9 bases and J lost 5, with 16 bases in between. The CDR3 protein is CASRRQVEETQYF. CDR3 DNA sequence: TGTGCCAGTCGCCGACAGGTCGAGGAGACCCAGTACTTC.

The CDR3 DNA sequence: TGTGCCAGCAGCTTAGCCATTTACAATGAGCAGTTCTTC. Protein: CASSLAIYNEQFF. The chain is built from TRBV11-3 and TRBJ2-1; no reliable D call. Germline CDR1 is SGHNT and CDR2 is YENEEA. V was cut by 1 base and J by 4 bases, with 5 bases left in between. The CDR3 is 13 amino acids.

The chain links TRBV2 to TRBJ1-2; tentatively, D is TRBD1 (5 bases). This CDR3 is built from 13 residues. V was cut by 7 bases and J by 5 bases, with 14 bases left in between. From germline, CDR1 is SNHLY and CDR2 FYNNEI. CDR3 sequence (DNA): TGTGCCAGCATACGGGGGACGGGGTATGGCTACACCTTC. Amino acids: CASIRGTGYGYTF.

V and J are TRBV9 and TRBJ1-1, with unresolved D. Between the trimmed V and J ends, which lost 4 bases and 5 bases, there was a span of 9 bases. The length of the CDR3 is 12 residues. Per germline, CDR1 SGDLS and CDR2 YYNGEE. The CDR3 loop is CASSTRDTEAFF. DNA for the CDR3: TGTGCCAGCAGCACCCGAGATACTGAAGCTTTCTTT.

The V gene is TRBV2, the J gene TRBJ2-1; D is ambiguous. Trimming stripped 3 bases from V and 7 bases from J, with 16 bases between. Germline V gene data show CDR1 as SNHLY and CDR2 as FYNNEI. This CDR3 has 15 residues. The CDR3 loop is CASSDGGRGFNEQFF. CDR3 bases: TGTGCCAGCAGTGACGGCGGCAGAGGATTTAATGAGCAGTTCTTC.

J is TRBJ1-1 and V is TRBV19, with unresolved D. V lost 6 bases to trimming and J lost 1 base, with 9 bases between them. This CDR3 region has 13 residues. The germline gives CDR1 LNHDA, CDR2 SQIVND (reference sequence). CDR3 bases: TGTGCCAGTAGCAGAGACACGAACACTGAAGCTTTCTTT. This encodes CASSRDTNTEAFF.

This rearrangement joins TRBV5-1 to TRBJ2-4, with D possibly TRBD2 on 7 matching bases. Trimming stripped 2 bases from V and 13 bases from J, with 10 bases between. CDR1 SGHRS and CDR2 YFSETQ come from the germline V gene. The CDR3 sequence is 11 residues long. In DNA, the CDR3 is TGCGCCAGCAGCTTCGGGGGGCCCCAGTACTTC. It codes for CASSFGGPQYF.

V is TRBV7-9 and J is TRBJ2-1, with TRBD1 matching over 9 bases. Germline V gene data show CDR1 as SEHNR and CDR2 as FQNEAQ (reference sequence). J was trimmed by 7 bases and V by 1 base; bases with no gene match: 8. The CDR3 spans 16 residues. DNA for the CDR3: TGTGCCAGCAGCTTAGTGGCCGGGACAGGGTCGAATGAGCAGTTCTTC. Its translation: CASSLVAGTGSNEQFF.

This chain joins TRBV5-1 and TRBJ1-2, with 7 nucleotides matching TRBD1. J gave up 6 bases and V 1 base, and 6 bases lay outside the gene matches. The CDR3 totals 14 residues. In germline, CDR1 is SGHRS, CDR2 YFSETQ. In DNA form, the CDR3 reads TGCGCCAGCAGCTTGACAGGGGACGAGGATGGCTACACCTTC. Its translation: CASSLTGDEDGYTF. Filled out from reference TRBV5-1 and TRBJ1-2, the complete variable domain reads KAGVTQTPRYLIKTRGQQVTLSCSPISGHRSVSWYQQTPGQGLQFLFEYFSETQRNKGNFPGRFSGRQFSNSRSEMNVSTLELGDSALYLCASSLTGDEDGYTFGSGTRLTVV.

The chain's CDR3 is CASSLQPLGQYF. DNA of the CDR3: TGTGCCAGCAGCTTACAACCCCTCGGCCAGTACTTC. The gene calls are TRBV7-2 and TRBJ2-5; D uncertain. With 2 bases removed from V and 10 bases from J, the gap between germline ends came to 11 bases. The CDR3 loop spans 12 amino acids. Germline CDR1 reads SGHTA; CDR2 reads FQGNSA.

The rearrangement joins TRBV19 to TRBJ1-5; 7 nucleotides line up with TRBD1. Germline CDR1 and CDR2: LNHDA and SQIVND (reference sequence). V trimming: 3 bases; J trimming: 2 bases; junction bases outside the gene matches: 4. The CDR3 sequence is 15 residues long. The CDR3 nucleotides read TGTGCCAGTAGTATCAGACAGGGCGGCAATCAGCCCCAGCATTTT. Translation: CASSIRQGGNQPQHF.

This CDR3 reads CASSLSSGFGTDTQYF. In nucleotides, the CDR3 is TGTGCCAGCAGTTTATCTTCAGGGTTTGGGACAGATACGCAGTATTTT. This chain uses TRBV27 with TRBJ2-3, with D perhaps matching TRBD1 (5 bases). The V gene lost 0 bases and the J gene lost 3 bases, with 13 bases spanning the gap. The germline V gene encodes CDR1 MNHEY and CDR2 SMNVEV (reference sequence). CDR3 size: 16 residues.

The chain is built from TRBV12-5 and TRBJ2-1; a possible D gene is TRBD2 (5 bases). V lost 3 bases to trimming and J lost 6 bases, with 9 bases between them. CDR1 LGHNT and CDR2 FRNRAP come from the germline V gene. The CDR3 covers 13 residues. The CDR3 region has the DNA TGTGCTAGTGGTTTCGAAGAGGGCAATGAGCAGTTCTTC. This translates into CASGFEEGNEQFF.

The V and J genes are TRBV7-3 and TRBJ2-6, with 7 bases fitting TRBD1. Germline V gene sequence: CDR1 SGHTA, CDR2 FQGTGA. Losses at the gene ends were 1 base for V and 1 base for J; bases not matched to a gene: 4. The CDR3 is 17 amino acids. CDR3 amino acids: CASSLRNRGSGANVLTF. In DNA form, the CDR3 reads TGTGCCAGCAGCTTAAGGAACAGGGGATCTGGGGCCAACGTCCTGACTTTC.

The chain carries TRBV5-1 and TRBJ2-3; TRBD1 matches at 7 bases. CDR1 is SGHRS and CDR2 is YFSETQ in the germline V gene. J was trimmed by 6 bases and V by 2 bases; bases with no gene match: 6. This CDR3 is 14 amino acids long. The CDR3 sequence: CASSFTRGLDTQYF. The CDR3 DNA follows: TGCGCCAGCAGCTTTACGAGGGGGCTGGATACGCAGTATTTT.

The rearrangement links TRBV5-1 to TRBJ2-6; TRBD2 is a possible D gene (5 bases). This CDR3 contains 17 residues. Germline-derived CDR1 and CDR2 are SGHRS and YFSETQ. V lost 1 base to trimming and J lost 4 bases, with 15 bases between them. The CDR3, as DNA: TGCGCCAGCAGCTTGACTCCGGGGAGTCTCGGGGCCAACGTCCTGACTTTC. Translated, it gives CASSLTPGSLGANVLTF.

This chain links TRBV11-1 with TRBJ1-6; TRBD1 matches 7 bases. With V trimmed by 3 bases and J by 5 bases, 4 bases remained unmatched. Germline assignment: CDR1 SGHAT and CDR2 FQDESV (reference sequence). CDR3 size: 15 residues. In DNA, the CDR3 is TGTGCCAGCAGCTTTGGACAGGTTGATAATTCACCCCTCCACTTT. This sequence encodes CASSFGQVDNSPLHF.